This T cell receptor (beta chain) was identified in a study of T cell responses to AZD1222 COVID-19 vaccine. Trimming took 5 bases from V and 2 from J; bases not matched to a gene: 5. This CDR3 has 16 residues. Germline values: CDR1 LNHDA, CDR2 SQIVND (reference sequence). Study-wide results and caveats: It was only after the peak T cell response that any repertoires were sampled. Among the donors, most were white British and more were female, and clonal diversity was possibly underestimated. Of spike-specific TCRs, nearly half reportedly target regions left unmutated in variants. Spike-specific TCRs gained breadth and depth after people received two AZD1222 doses.

Libraries were prepared by immunoSEQ multiplex PCR; TCRdb keeps only in-frame clonotypes and omits some of them. The sample records over 150,000 clones, roughly 90% being singletons. Comment on this clone: Its specificity is unknown.

The rearrangement uses TRBV19 and TRBJ2-3; 12 nucleotides align to TRBD2. The sequencing here drew on peripheral blood, taken on day 0 of AZD1222 vaccination. The origin of this receptor is an adult in good health. Here the CDR3 reads CASSPGLAGPTDTQYF. DNA for the CDR3: TGTGCCAGTAGTCCCGGACTAGCGGGGCCCACAGATACGCAGTATTTT.